This T cell receptor beta chain derives from a study of ipilimumab plus nivolumab after autologous stem cell transplantation. Background on the study: DLBCL patients had primary refractory or relapsed disease.

Whole-study results and caveats: The authors say TCR, Treg and microbiome findings warrant further study.

Patients received nivolumab 3 mg/kg at weeks 1, 4, 7, 10, then fortnightly to week 26. As regards this clone: As yet, its antigen is unknown.

This table comes from immunoSEQ multiplex PCR, and its TCRdb copy is limited to in-frame clones, with some not included. The sample records 10,000 or so clones, around 70% being singletons. Germline CDR1 is GTSNPN and CDR2 is SVGIG (reference sequence). There are 13 residues in the CDR3. The origin of this receptor is a male donor with diffuse large B-cell lymphoma. This specimen consisted of PBMCs, obtained in a trial of ipilimumab plus nivolumab as post-transplant consolidation. This chain uses TRBV30 with TRBJ2-5; 9 nucleotides match TRBD1. The J call may be in error: the DNA end matches TRBJ2-7 better. The CDR3 sequence: CAWRGQGLYEQYF. CDR3 bases: TGTGCCTGGAGGGGACAGGGATTATACGAGCAGTACTTC.